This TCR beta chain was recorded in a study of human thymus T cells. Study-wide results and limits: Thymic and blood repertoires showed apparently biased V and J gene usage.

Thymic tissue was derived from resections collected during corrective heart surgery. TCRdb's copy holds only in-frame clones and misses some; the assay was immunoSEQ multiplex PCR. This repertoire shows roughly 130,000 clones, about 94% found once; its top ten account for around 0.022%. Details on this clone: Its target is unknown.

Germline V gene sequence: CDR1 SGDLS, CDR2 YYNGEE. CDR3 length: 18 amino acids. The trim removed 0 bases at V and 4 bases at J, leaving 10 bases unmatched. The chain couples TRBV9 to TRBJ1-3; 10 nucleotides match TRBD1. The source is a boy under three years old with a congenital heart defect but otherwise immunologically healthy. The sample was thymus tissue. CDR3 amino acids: CASSVVGTGALGGNTIYF. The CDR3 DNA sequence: TGTGCCAGCAGCGTAGTGGGGACAGGGGCCCTGGGGGGAAACACCATATATTTT.